The text below deals with one T cell receptor (beta chain). This could be a read error, since a much larger clone is one nucleotide away. TCRdb independently ran MiXCR on the reads; one entry per CDR3 protein. This sample has around 6,300 distinct CDR3 sequences, with 15% to 20% found just once. The sample belongs to a study of liver allograft versus peripheral blood T cells. Whole-study context: The study compared liver allograft T cell receptor repertoires against peripheral blood repertoires of liver transplant recipients.

CDR1 and CDR2 (germline): LNHNV, YYDKDF (reference sequence). The CDR3 sequence is 15 residues long. The V gene lost 1 base and the J gene lost 2 bases, with 9 bases spanning the gap. The chain employs TRBV15 and TRBJ1-5, with D hard to call. The receptor was isolated from a human patient who had a liver transplant. Some T cells may trace back to the graft donor. The CDR3 loop is CATSRGRGGNQPQHF. DNA for the CDR3: TGTGCCACCAGCAGAGGGCGGGGAGGCAATCAGCCCCAGCATTTT.